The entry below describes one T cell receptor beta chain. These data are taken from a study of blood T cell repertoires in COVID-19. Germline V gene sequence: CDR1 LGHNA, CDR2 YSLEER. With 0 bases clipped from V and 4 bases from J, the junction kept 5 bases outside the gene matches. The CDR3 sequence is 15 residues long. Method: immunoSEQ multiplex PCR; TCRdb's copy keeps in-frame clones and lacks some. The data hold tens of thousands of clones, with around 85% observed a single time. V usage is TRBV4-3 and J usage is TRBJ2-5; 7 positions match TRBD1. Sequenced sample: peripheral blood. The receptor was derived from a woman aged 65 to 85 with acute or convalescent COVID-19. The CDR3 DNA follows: TGCGCCAGCAGCCAAGACAGACAGGGACCAGAGACCCAGTACTTC. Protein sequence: CASSQDRQGPETQYF.